This entry describes one TCR beta chain. What it recognizes is unknown. Within the sample, other DNA sequences also encode this same CDR3. This entry is derived from a study of Ad26.COV2.S vaccination and SARS-CoV-2 variants. General observations from the study: Recipients of either vaccine or placebo displayed similar breadth of non-spike TCRs.

CDR1 is MNHEY, CDR2 SVGAGI, per germline. The CDR3 is made up of 15 amino acids. Trimming took 6 bases from V and 0 from J, leaving 9 bases between them. As to treatment: approximately 18 received Ad26.COV2.S at low or high dose, single or two shots; roughly five received placebo; per-sample allocation not given. The investigators took samples on day 63 after the first vaccine or placebo injection. Profiling relied on immunoSEQ multiplex PCR, and the TCRdb table lists in-frame clones only, not all of them. The sample lists about 370,000 clones; more than 85% were seen once. The sequence derives from a person between 18 and 65 years old who received the Ad26.COV2.S COVID-19 vaccine or a placebo. The chain carries TRBV6-5 and TRBJ1-6; D possibly corresponds to TRBD1 (5 bases). Source: peripheral blood, taken in a trial of Ad26.COV2.S vaccine versus placebo. The CDR3 DNA sequence: TGTGCCAGCAGGAGAGACAGCTCCTATAATTCACCCCTCCACTTT. Translation: CASRRDSSYNSPLHF.